The clone carrying this TCR beta chain was seen a handful of times. Its antigen is undetermined. This entry comes from a study of response to subunit inactivated influenza vaccine. Points from the study as a whole: That few new T cells are recruited by each seasonal influenza vaccination was the authors' suggestion.

The CDR3 covers 15 residues. V lost 4 bases, J lost 3 bases, and 14 bases lay in between. The germline gives CDR1 SGHTA, CDR2 FQGNSA. TCRdb independently ran MiXCR on the RT-PCR reads; one entry per CDR3 protein. This table has about 520,000 distinct CDR3 sequences, about 25% appearing once. The chain uses TRBV7-2 and TRBJ2-3, with a tentative D call TRBD1 (6 bases). The clonotype comes from a man between 50 and 59 years old who received an inactivated influenza vaccine. Specimen: CD4+ T cells sorted from PBMCs, collected roughly 5 days after vaccination. This CDR3 reads CASSWRSGTTDTQYF. The CDR3 DNA reads TGTGCCAGCAGCTGGCGGTCGGGGACAACAGATACGCAGTATTTT.